A single sample gave rise to the 13 T cell receptor beta chains below, sequenced in a study of cytomegalovirus exposure and HLA in healthy donors. 60 Vbeta and 13 Jbeta primers were used in PCR. Method: immunoSEQ multiplex PCR; TCRdb's copy keeps in-frame clones and lacks some. The sample lists approximately 89,000 clones, roughly four fifths occurring once. The sequenced material came from PBMCs. The source of these receptors is a man aged 30 to 39 in good health and CMV-seronegative.

The J gene is TRBJ1-2, the V gene TRBV4-2; a possible D gene is TRBD1 (5 bases). This CDR3 has 15 amino acids. CDR1 and CDR2 (germline): LGHNA, YNFKEQ. Trimming left V 1 base short and J 7 bases short, with 16 bases between. DNA of the CDR3: TGTGCCAGCAGCCAAGGTTCGGCAGGGAGGGGTGGCTACACCTTC. Amino acids: CASSQGSAGRGGYTF.

CDR3 sequence: CASSENFPVRVTQYF. The CDR3 nucleotides are TGTGCCAGCAGTGAAAACTTCCCGGTGAGAGTTACGCAGTATTTT. V gene TRBV6-1 combines with J gene TRBJ2-3; no firm D call. V lost 2 bases, J lost 8 bases, and 17 bases lay in between. The CDR3 runs to 15 residues. Germline loops: CDR1 MNHNS, CDR2 SASEGT.

The rearrangement uses TRBV29-1 and TRBJ2-3, with a possible D match to TRBD2 (6 bases). The CDR3 consists of 16 residues. Germline assignment: CDR1 SQVTM and CDR2 ANQGSEA. V lost 1 base to trimming and J lost 1 base, with 15 bases between them. CDR3 region: CSVEGLWGEGTDTQYF. The CDR3 DNA is TGCAGCGTTGAAGGGCTGTGGGGGGAAGGCACAGATACGCAGTATTTT.

The chain carries TRBV6-5 and TRBJ2-1, with D possibly TRBD2 on 5 matching bases. In germline, CDR1 is MNHEY, CDR2 SVGAGI. The CDR3 totals 13 residues. V dropped 10 bases and J dropped 4 bases, with 14 bases sitting between them. The CDR3 DNA is TGTGCCACCGGACTCGCGGATTACAATGAGCAGTTCTTC. Protein product: CATGLADYNEQFF.

The chain has TRBV7-6 and TRBJ2-3; TRBD1 agrees at 8 bases. The V gene end was trimmed by 5 bases and the J gene end by 3 bases; junction bases not matched to a gene: 10. CDR1 SGHVS and CDR2 FNYEAQ come from the germline V gene. The CDR3 is 16 residues long. The CDR3 loop reads CASSLSGTGRTDTQYF. The CDR3 DNA sequence: TGTGCCAGCAGCCTATCTGGGACAGGCAGAACAGATACGCAGTATTTT.

Only a few counts were recorded for this clone. The V gene is TRBV5-1, the J gene TRBJ1-1; possibly TRBD1 for D (6 bases). The CDR3 is 13 residues long. The V end lost 3 bases, the J end lost 1 base, and 7 bases lay between the germline ends. Germline V gives CDR1 SGHRS, CDR2 YFSETQ. The CDR3 reads CASSSQGNTEAFF. The CDR3 coding sequence is TGCGCCAGCAGCTCACAGGGGAACACTGAAGCTTTCTTT.

This chain connects TRBV7-6 to TRBJ2-2; 10 bases map to TRBD1. Germline V lookup: CDR1 SGHVS, CDR2 FNYEAQ. The CDR3 is 17 amino acids. With V trimmed by 5 bases and J by 3 bases, 9 bases remained unmatched. CDR3 coding DNA: TGTGCCAGCAGCGCTCGGACAGGGGGGATTTACACCGGGGAGCTGTTTTTT. Residues: CASSARTGGIYTGELFF.

The chain employs TRBV19 and TRBJ1-2; 7 nucleotides line up with TRBD1. CDR3 length equals 15 residues. Germline CDR1 LNHDA, CDR2 SQIVND (reference sequence). Trimming cost V 6 bases and J 2 bases; bases outside gene matches: 9. The CDR3 is CASRKTGTVNYGYTF. The CDR3, as DNA: TGTGCCAGTAGGAAAACCGGGACAGTCAACTATGGCTACACCTTC.

The chain has TRBV19 and TRBJ2-5, with a possible D match to TRBD1 (6 bases). The end of the DNA is better explained by TRBJ2-7, so the J call may be wrong. The germline gives CDR1 LNHDA, CDR2 SQIVND (reference sequence). This CDR3 has 15 amino acids. The CDR3 is CASSPLLGTRNEQYF. CDR3 coding DNA: TGTGCCAGTAGCCCGTTACTCGGGACACGAAACGAGCAGTACTTC.

The genes are TRBV7-2 and TRBJ1-3; perhaps TRBD1 as D (5 bases). CDR3 size: 15 residues. V was trimmed by 3 bases and J by 2 bases, leaving 11 bases between them. CDR1 and CDR2 from the germline V gene are SGHTA and FQGNSA. Here the CDR3 DNA reads TGTGCCAGCAGCTTGGAGGGGTCTCCTGGAAACACCATATATTTT. Translation: CASSLEGSPGNTIYF.

The chain links TRBV28 to TRBJ2-7, with 7 bases lining up with TRBD1. Looked up from germline, CDR1 is MDHEN and CDR2 is SYDVKM. The CDR3 has 13 amino acids. Germline trimming cut 6 bases from V and 5 bases from J; bases unmatched to any gene: 7. CDR3 in DNA: TGTGCCAGCAGGGCAGGGGGAAGGGACGAGCAGTACTTC. Amino acids: CASRAGGRDEQYF. Using reference TRBV28 and TRBJ2-7 for the parts outside the CDR3, the full variable domain is DVKVTQSSRYLVKRTGEKVFLECVQDMDHENMFWYRQDPGLGLRLIYFSYDVKMKEKGDIPEGYSVSREKKERFSLILESASTNQTSMYLCASRAGGRDEQYFGPGTRLTVT.

The chain has TRBV7-8 and TRBJ2-2, with D perhaps TRBD2 (5 bases). Trimming took 8 bases from V and 4 from J, leaving 17 bases between them. This CDR3 contains 15 residues. CDR1 and CDR2 (germline): SGHVS, FQNEAQ. CDR3 nucleotide sequence: TGTGCCAGCGGTCCACCGAGGGCCGGCACCGGGGAGCTGTTTTTT. Encoded protein: CASGPPRAGTGELFF.

A few counts support this clone. The V call is TRBV5-1, the J call TRBJ2-4; 9 nucleotides line up with TRBD1. In germline, CDR1 is SGHRS, CDR2 YFSETQ. The CDR3 is made up of 14 amino acids. Trimming took 4 bases from V and 11 from J; bases not matched to a gene: 10. The CDR3 reads CASSGGTGNVLQYF. The CDR3 bases are TGCGCCAGCAGCGGGGGGACAGGGAATGTGCTTCAGTACTTC.